The 19 T cell receptor beta chains reported below all come from one sample, sequenced in a study of T cell changes during pregnancy in multiple sclerosis. The table came from immunoSEQ multiplex PCR; TCRdb's copy has only in-frame clones and leaves some out. This sample has fewer than 50,000 clones, with approximately 91% found just once. Here the sequenced sample was CD4+ T cells from peripheral blood mononuclear cells, taken in the first trimester of pregnancy. The receptors come from a female donor with multiple sclerosis, enrolled in a pregnancy study.

The CDR3 DNA reads as TGTGCCAGCAGCTTTAGGACAGTCGGTCGTAACTATGGCTACACCTTC. Translated: CASSFRTVGRNYGYTF. The chain uses TRBV5-6 and TRBJ1-2; the D gene is possibly TRBD1 (6 bases). Germline V gene sequence: CDR1 SGHDT, CDR2 YYEEEE. CDR3 length: 16 residues. Trimming removed 2 bases from V and 1 base from J, with 15 bases in between.

J is TRBJ2-3 and V is TRBV7-7; TRBD2 agrees at 8 bases. V lost 5 bases to trimming and J lost 3 bases; unmatched junction nucleotides: 7. Germline CDR1 is SSHAT and CDR2 is FNYEAQ (reference sequence). The CDR3 spans 15 residues. CDR3 DNA: TGTGCCAGCAGCCCGTCCGGGGGGGGAACAGATACGCAGTATTTT. This translates into CASSPSGGGTDTQYF.

The rearrangement links TRBV2 to TRBJ2-4; possibly TRBD1 for D (5 bases). The CDR3 has 18 amino acids. From germline, CDR1 is SNHLY and CDR2 FYNNEI. The germline V and J ends were trimmed by 6 bases and 4 bases, with 25 bases remaining between them. The CDR3 is CASSPGARAKMAKNIQYF. In DNA form, the CDR3 reads TGTGCCAGCAGCCCGGGCGCCAGGGCGAAAATGGCGAAAAACATTCAGTACTTC.

The V call is TRBV7-9, the J call TRBJ1-5; perhaps TRBD1 as D (5 bases). In germline, CDR1 is SEHNR, CDR2 FQNEAQ (reference sequence). V gave up 7 bases and J gave up 5 bases, with 24 bases separating them. This CDR3 region has 17 residues. The CDR3 reads CASTRWLQGRVHQPQHF. The CDR3 coding sequence is TGTGCCAGCACCCGGTGGCTTCAGGGTCGAGTACATCAGCCCCAGCATTTT. The variable domain in full, with the rest retrieved from reference TRBV7-9 and TRBJ1-5, is DTGVSQNPRHKITKRGQNVTFRCDPISEHNRLYWYRQTLGQGPEFLTYFQNEAQLEKSRLLSDRFSAERPKGSFSTLEIQRTEQGDSAMYLCASTRWLQGRVHQPQHFGDGTRLSIL.

This clone is a singleton in its sample. The chain joins TRBV4-2 to TRBJ1-2, with 11 bases identical to TRBD1. Trimming took 3 bases from V and 1 from J; bases not matched to a gene: 10. Per germline, CDR1 LGHNA and CDR2 YNFKEQ. The CDR3 length is 18 residues. The CDR3 sequence: CASSHRDRGDIGNYGYTF. The CDR3 DNA reads TGTGCCAGCAGCCACCGGGACAGGGGGGATATTGGTAACTATGGCTACACCTTC.

This chain connects TRBV4-1 to TRBJ2-5, with D uncertain. CDR1 is MGHRA and CDR2 is YSYEKL in the germline V gene. V was pared by 4 bases and J by 5 bases, with 11 bases between. The CDR3 totals 13 residues. CDR3 nucleotide sequence: TGCGCCAGCAGCCCTCGCGCCGGTGAGACCCAGTACTTC. It translates to CASSPRAGETQYF.

This chain connects TRBV9 to TRBJ1-1; 7 bases fit TRBD1. The CDR3 spans 16 residues. Germline V gene lookup returns CDR1 SGDLS and CDR2 YYNGEE. V lost 4 bases and J lost 1; bases outside the gene matches: 10. For the CDR3, the DNA is TGTGCCAGCAGCCCCGACACAGGGGAGCCGAACACTGAAGCTTTCTTT. Residues: CASSPDTGEPNTEAFF.

The CDR3 bases are TGCGCCAGCAGCCAAGATGGCAGGAACAATCAGCCCCAGCATTTT. Residues: CASSQDGRNNQPQHF. The chain recombines TRBV4-3 with TRBJ1-5; D call uncertain. Trimming took off 0 bases at V and 3 bases at J, with 9 bases between the two ends. CDR3 length: 15 amino acids. Germline CDR1 reads LGHNA; CDR2 reads YSLEER.

The rearrangement joins TRBV10-3 to TRBJ2-6; 10 positions match TRBD1. The V gene end was trimmed by 3 bases and the J gene end by 2 bases; junction bases not matched to a gene: 4. The CDR3 extends over 17 amino acids. CDR1 ENHRY and CDR2 SYGVKD come from the germline V gene. The CDR3 DNA reads TGTGCCATCAGTGACCCCGGGACAGGGGCTGGGGCCAACGTCCTGACTTTC. Encoded protein: CAISDPGTGAGANVLTF.

The chain employs TRBV28 and TRBJ1-5; the match to TRBD1 covers 7 bases. Germline lookup yields CDR1 MDHEN and CDR2 SYDVKM. V was pared by 5 bases and J by 1 base, with 2 bases of the junction left unmatched. The CDR3 length is 14 residues. CDR3 sequence: CASSPGGSNQPQHF. In DNA, the CDR3 is TGTGCCAGCAGTCCAGGGGGGAGCAATCAGCCCCAGCATTTT.

The genes are TRBV19 and TRBJ2-5, with D unresolved. V gave up 6 bases and J gave up 5 bases, with 13 bases separating them. CDR3 length: 13 amino acids. Germline-derived CDR1 and CDR2 are LNHDA and SQIVND (reference sequence). This CDR3 is CASSPLVAETQYF. In DNA, the CDR3 is TGTGCCAGTAGCCCCCTGGTCGCGGAGACCCAGTACTTC.

This clone was counted once. V usage is TRBV9 and J usage is TRBJ1-1; D uncertain. This CDR3 region has 14 residues. V dropped 5 bases and J dropped 6 bases, with 17 bases sitting between them. Germline lookup yields CDR1 SGDLS and CDR2 YYNGEE. DNA of the CDR3: TGTGCCAGCAGTCTAATAACAAGCGCCGCTGAAGCTTTCTTT. It translates to CASSLITSAAEAFF. Supplemented by reference TRBV9 and TRBJ1-1, the full variable domain reads DSGVTQTPKHLITATGQRVTLRCSPRSGDLSVYWYQQSLDQGLQFLIQYYNGEERAKGNILERFSAQQFPDLHSELNLSSLELGDSALYFCASSLITSAAEAFFGQGTRLTVV.

A few counts support this clone. The chain employs TRBV11-2 and TRBJ2-7; a weak D match, TRBD2 (5 bases). The CDR3 is 13 residues long. The V end was cut by 5 bases, the J end by 3 bases, with 11 bases between. Germline loops: CDR1 SGHAT, CDR2 FQNNGV. The CDR3 region is CASSRSGIYEQYF. The CDR3 DNA sequence: TGTGCCAGCAGCCGGAGCGGAATCTACGAGCAGTACTTC.

The rearrangement uses TRBV6-1 and TRBJ1-1, with TRBD1 as a possible D gene (5 bases). V lost 6 bases and J lost 1, with 9 bases in between. This CDR3 is 13 amino acids long. Per germline, CDR1 MNHNS and CDR2 SASEGT. In DNA, the CDR3 is TGTGCCAGCAGAGCACAGGCGAACACTGAAGCTTTCTTT. Translated: CASRAQANTEAFF.

J is TRBJ2-4 and V is TRBV28; 12 bases fit TRBD2. The germline CDR1 and CDR2 sequences are MDHEN and SYDVKM. The CDR3 runs to 18 residues. Germline trimming cut 7 bases from V and 3 bases from J; bases unmatched to any gene: 13. Written as DNA, the CDR3 is TGTGCCAGCACCCGGGGAACTAGCGGGAGGAAGGTCAAAAACATTCAGTACTTC. The encoded protein is CASTRGTSGRKVKNIQYF.

J is TRBJ2-1 and V is TRBV7-2; 7 bases agree with TRBD2. CDR3 length: 13 residues. V shed 6 bases and J 7 bases; nucleotides not matched to a gene: 6. Germline CDR1 and CDR2: SGHTA and FQGNSA. The CDR3 is CASRPGTTNEQFF. The CDR3 DNA reads as TGTGCCAGCAGACCCGGGACTACAAATGAGCAGTTCTTC. The complete variable domain, with remaining parts taken from reference TRBV7-2 and TRBJ2-1, reads GAGVSQSPSNKVTEKGKDVELRCDPISGHTALYWYRQSLGQGLEFLIYFQGNSAPDKSGLPSDRFSAERTGGSVSTLTIQRTQQEDSAVYLCASRPGTTNEQFFGPGTRLTVL.

This clone has more than one count but fewer than ten. V gene TRBV19 combines with J gene TRBJ2-1; maybe TRBD2 (7 bases). Trimming pared 7 bases from V and 15 bases from J, leaving 22 bases between. Germline-derived CDR1 and CDR2 are LNHDA and SQIVND (reference sequence). The CDR3 contains 13 residues. The CDR3, as DNA: TGTGCCAGTACTCTTTCGGGGGGCGGGAGAAGGTTCTTC. Its translation: CASTLSGGGRRFF.

V is TRBV30 and J is TRBJ2-2; D is possibly TRBD2 (6 bases). The CDR3 covers 16 residues. V gave up 0 bases and J gave up 1 base, with 12 bases separating them. Germline V CDR1 and CDR2: GTSNPN, SVGIG (reference sequence). CDR3 sequence: CAWSVGLLKNTGELFF. In DNA form, the CDR3 reads TGTGCCTGGAGTGTAGGACTACTAAAGAACACCGGGGAGCTGTTTTTT.

The chain carries TRBV19 and TRBJ2-3; TRBD2 matches 9 bases. The junction had 6 bases not matched to a gene; V was cut back by 4 bases and J by 4 bases. The CDR3 length is 15 residues. Germline CDR1 reads LNHDA; CDR2 reads SQIVND (reference sequence). The CDR3 DNA reads as TGTGCCAGTAGTACCCCTAGCGGGATATCAGATACGCAGTATTTT. It encodes CASSTPSGISDTQYF.